These 2 T cell receptor beta chains originate from one sample sequenced in a study of shared clonotypes between healthy human individuals. Libraries were prepared by immunoSEQ multiplex PCR; TCRdb keeps only in-frame clonotypes and omits some of them. This sample carries about 2.3 million clones, roughly 93% of them seen once, and the ten largest clones take 0.39%. Sequencing was done on a sample of naive CD4+ T cells from PBMCs. The subset denotes: CD45RA+ positively selected. These receptors all come from a man aged 18 to 35 in good health. Some clones in this sample may be carry-over from other donors' samples.

V and J are TRBV5-1 and TRBJ1-3, with no clear D. Trimming shortened V by 0 bases and J by 2 bases, and 15 bases separated the two germline ends. The germline V gene encodes CDR1 SGHRS and CDR2 YFSETQ. CDR3 length: 17 residues. The CDR3 coding sequence is TGCGCCAGCAGCTTGGAAGGCTACATGCCAACTGGAAACACCATATATTTT. This translates into CASSLEGYMPTGNTIYF.

This clone was counted a single time. A junction end diverges from the germline sequence, so it may reflect a read error. J is TRBJ1-2 and V is TRBV4-2; 7 bases line up with TRBD1. The CDR3 contains 19 residues. Germline CDR1 and CDR2: LGHNA and YNFKEQ. CDR3 residues: CASSRLSLASGTDNHGYTF. Written as DNA, the CDR3 is TGTGCCAGCAGCCGCTTATCCCTAGCCTCCGGGACAGATAACCATGGCTACACCTTC.